The 26 T cell receptor beta chains below all came from one sample that was sequenced in a study of OX40 agonist ivuxolimab in advanced cancers. Clones were sequenced by immunoSEQ multiplex PCR, and TCRdb holds only the in-frame ones, with some missing. The sample holds under 20,000 clones, 75% to 85% seen once. The sample was CD4+ or CD8+ T cells sorted from blood, taken in a trial of the OX40 agonist ivuxolimab. These receptors all stem from an adult with an advanced solid tumor such as melanoma, head and neck, liver or kidney cancer.

This clone was seen a few times. V usage is TRBV15 and J usage is TRBJ2-3; 15 bases match TRBD2. Germline V gene sequence: CDR1 LNHNV, CDR2 YYDKDF (reference sequence). This CDR3 region has 19 residues. With V trimmed by 5 bases and J by 1 base, 10 bases remained unmatched. CDR3 sequence reads: CATSGTSGRRGMGTDTQYF. DNA of the CDR3: TGTGCCACCAGCGGGACTAGCGGGAGGAGAGGGATGGGCACAGATACGCAGTATTTT. The full variable domain, rest sourced from reference TRBV15 and TRBJ2-3, is DAMVIQNPRYQVTQFGKPVTLSCSQTLNHNVMYWYQQKSSQAPKLLFHYYDKDFNNEADTPDNFQSRRPNTSFCFLDIRSPGLGDTAMYLCATSGTSGRRGMGTDTQYFGPGTRLTVL.

This rearrangement joins TRBV11-2 to TRBJ2-5, with D possibly matching TRBD2 (6 bases). Trimming removed 3 bases from V and 5 bases from J, with 13 bases in between. The CDR3 totals 14 residues. Per the germline V gene, CDR1 is SGHAT and CDR2 is FQNNGV. Here the CDR3 DNA reads TGTGCCAGCAGCTTTTTGGCGGGAACTGAGACCCAGTACTTC. It specifies CASSFLAGTETQYF.

This clone has only a few counts. The chain is built from TRBV11-2 and TRBJ2-5; tentatively, D is TRBD1 or TRBD2 (5 bases each). V lost 0 bases and J lost 5, with 22 bases in between. Germline CDR1 reads SGHAT; CDR2 reads FQNNGV. CDR3 length equals 18 residues. The CDR3 protein is CASSLDDRLGGVRETQYF. In DNA, the CDR3 is TGTGCCAGCAGCTTAGATGATAGACTTGGGGGAGTGCGGGAGACCCAGTACTTC. The full variable domain, rest sourced from reference TRBV11-2 and TRBJ2-5, is EAGVAQSPRYKIIEKRQSVAFWCNPISGHATLYWYQQILGQGPKLLIQFQNNGVVDDSQLPKDRFSAERLKGVDSTLKIQPAKLEDSAVYLCASSLDDRLGGVRETQYFGPGTRLLVL.

As for this clone: In the same sample, other DNA sequences code for this CDR3. The chain recombines TRBV4-1 with TRBJ2-7, with TRBD2 matching over 10 bases. Germline CDR1 is MGHRA and CDR2 is YSYEKL. V lost 0 bases and J lost 3; bases outside the gene matches: 2. The CDR3 sequence is 15 residues long. This CDR3 is CASSQEKREGYEQYF. The CDR3 DNA reads as TGCGCCAGCAGCCAAGAGAAGCGGGAGGGCTACGAGCAGTACTTC.

The gene calls are TRBV27 and TRBJ1-5, with a possible D match to TRBD1 (5 bases). The germline V and J ends were trimmed by 0 bases and 4 bases, with 16 bases remaining between them. The CDR3 contains 17 residues. CDR1 is MNHEY and CDR2 is SMNVEV in the germline V gene (reference sequence). The CDR3 DNA reads TGTGCCAGCAGTTTATCCCCAGGGTACAACCCTAATCAGCCCCAGCATTTT. Its translation is CASSLSPGYNPNQPQHF.

This chain uses TRBV27 with TRBJ1-1, with no clear D. V dropped 1 base and J dropped 3 bases, with 12 bases sitting between them. CDR1 is MNHEY and CDR2 is SMNVEV in the germline V gene (reference sequence). CDR3 length: 15 residues. The CDR3 reads CASSLYRYGDTEAFF. For the CDR3, the DNA is TGTGCCAGCAGTTTATACCGCTATGGGGACACTGAAGCTTTCTTT.

CDR3: CASSGARWEEQYF. The CDR3 coding sequence is TGTGCCAGCAGTGGCGCCAGGTGGGAAGAGCAGTACTTC. The J gene is TRBJ2-7, the V gene TRBV2, with unresolved D. V lost 4 bases, J lost 7 bases, and 14 bases lay in between. Germline loops: CDR1 SNHLY, CDR2 FYNNEI. The CDR3 spans 13 residues.

The chain links TRBV28 to TRBJ2-7, with TRBD1 as a possible D gene (6 bases). The V end lost 4 bases, the J end lost 11 bases, and 12 bases lay between the germline ends. The CDR3 runs to 11 residues. Germline loops: CDR1 MDHEN, CDR2 SYDVKM. CDR3 DNA: TGTGCCAGCAGTTCCTTAGACAGGAAGTACTTC. Its protein product is CASSSLDRKYF.

The chain recombines TRBV5-8 with TRBJ1-1, with a tentative D call TRBD1 (6 bases). CDR1 is SGHTS, CDR2 YDEGEE, per germline. V dropped 1 base and J dropped 0 bases, with 13 bases sitting between them. The CDR3 consists of 16 residues. The CDR3, as DNA: TGTGCCAGCAGCTTGCGGGGGGCGAGAGTGAACACTGAAGCTTTCTTT. Its protein product is CASSLRGARVNTEAFF.

The chain combines TRBV28 with TRBJ1-2; D might be TRBD1 (5 bases). The CDR3 totals 15 residues. CDR1 and CDR2 from the germline V gene are MDHEN and SYDVKM. Trimming pared 3 bases from V and 2 bases from J, leaving 13 bases between. CDR3 DNA: TGTGCCAGCAGTTTCCAGGGCTCCGGGAACTATGGCTACACCTTC. Its translation: CASSFQGSGNYGYTF.

The chain carries TRBV11-3 and TRBJ1-1; D remains ambiguous. V lost 5 bases to trimming and J lost 0 bases, with 13 bases between them. CDR3 length: 15 amino acids. CDR1 is SGHNT, CDR2 YENEEA, per germline. CDR3 sequence (DNA): TGTGCCAGCAGCCTCTACCTGACTCTGAACACTGAAGCTTTCTTT. This gives the protein CASSLYLTLNTEAFF.

The V gene is TRBV5-1, the J gene TRBJ2-5; 9 nucleotides line up with TRBD2. This CDR3 is 18 amino acids long. J was trimmed by 0 bases and V by 4 bases; bases with no gene match: 13. Germline CDR1 reads SGHRS; CDR2 reads YFSETQ. The DNA of the CDR3 is TGCGCCAGCAGCCCGCTCGGGGGACTAGCTATGTACCAAGAGACCCAGTACTTC. It specifies CASSPLGGLAMYQETQYF.

This clone is categorized as medium-sized (0.01 to 0.1%). Other DNA sequences in the sample encode the same CDR3. The chain links TRBV4-1 to TRBJ1-2; D is undetermined. V lost 0 bases, J lost 2 bases, and 10 bases lay in between. The CDR3 runs 15 residues. Germline CDR1 is MGHRA and CDR2 is YSYEKL. The CDR3 sequence: CASSQELGRNYGYTF. In DNA form, the CDR3 reads TGCGCCAGCAGCCAAGAACTGGGGAGGAACTATGGCTACACCTTC.

The CDR3 protein is CASRLGGGSPLHF. The CDR3 nucleotides are TGTGCCAGTCGCCTAGGGGGCGGTTCACCCCTCCACTTT. The chain recombines TRBV25-1 with TRBJ1-6; TRBD1 aligns across 7 bases. The J segment lost 9 bases and the V segment lost 9 bases, leaving 8 bases of the junction unmatched. CDR3 size: 13 residues. Germline V gene sequence: CDR1 MGHDK, CDR2 SYGVNS.

The chain links TRBV2 to TRBJ2-1; no firm D call. The germline gives CDR1 SNHLY, CDR2 FYNNEI. The CDR3 extends over 14 amino acids. Trimming removed 6 bases at V and 4 bases at J, with 13 bases between. CDR3 bases: TGTGCCAGCAGGCCCCATCAAGATTACAATGAGCAGTTCTTC. Encoded protein: CASRPHQDYNEQFF.

This sequence joins TRBV4-1 and TRBJ2-7; TRBD1 is a possible D gene (6 bases). The CDR3 length is 16 residues. Germline loops: CDR1 MGHRA, CDR2 YSYEKL. V lost 0 bases and J 3 bases, leaving 15 bases between the germline ends. CDR3 residues: CASSQDPEQGSYEQYF. Written as DNA, the CDR3 is TGCGCCAGCAGCCAAGACCCGGAACAGGGAAGCTACGAGCAGTACTTC.

V usage is TRBV5-4 and J usage is TRBJ1-4, with a weak D call TRBD1 (6 bases). In germline, CDR1 is SGHNT, CDR2 YYREEE (reference sequence). The germline V and J ends were trimmed by 0 bases and 2 bases, with 8 bases remaining between them. This CDR3 has 15 amino acids. The CDR3 coding sequence is TGTGCCAGCAGCTTGGGAGGGGGGACTAATGAAAAACTGTTTTTT. Translating it yields CASSLGGGTNEKLFF.

This chain connects TRBV28 to TRBJ1-4, with a possible D match to TRBD1 (6 bases). The CDR3 sequence is 16 residues long. Between the trimmed V and J ends, which lost 4 bases and 8 bases, there was a span of 20 bases. In germline, CDR1 is MDHEN, CDR2 SYDVKM. The CDR3 region has the DNA TGTGCCAGCAGTTGGCAGGAGGGGGGTCAGTGGGAAAAACTGTTTTTT. Protein product: CASSWQEGGQWEKLFF.

The CDR3 is CASSSQGASYEQYF. The CDR3 DNA is TGTGCCAGCAGTTCACAGGGGGCCTCCTACGAGCAGTACTTC. The chain employs TRBV5-4 and TRBJ2-7; 9 bases agree with TRBD1. The CDR3 runs to 14 residues. Germline-derived CDR1 and CDR2 are SGHNT and YYREEE (reference sequence). The junction had 3 bases not matched to a gene; V was cut back by 5 bases and J by 0 bases. Together with reference TRBV5-4 and TRBJ2-7, the CDR3 gives the full variable domain: ETGVTQSPTHLIKTRGQQVTLRCSSQSGHNTVSWYQQALGQGPQFIFQYYREEENGRGNFPPRFSGLQFPNYSSELNVNALELDDSALYLCASSSQGASYEQYFGPGTRLTVT.

In its sample, this clone was seen once. V usage is TRBV5-1 and J usage is TRBJ1-4; no definite D call. There are 14 residues in the CDR3. Germline V gives CDR1 SGHRS, CDR2 YFSETQ. Deletions cut 4 bases from V and 7 bases from J, with 14 bases between. CDR3 in amino acids: CASSDGHGGEKLFF. CDR3 DNA sequence: TGCGCCAGCAGCGACGGTCACGGCGGTGAAAAACTGTTTTTT.

The rearrangement uses TRBV19 and TRBJ1-4; D gene uncertain. The V end was cut by 0 bases, the J end by 7 bases, with 12 bases between. The CDR3 is 15 amino acids. Germline V gene lookup returns CDR1 LNHDA and CDR2 SQIVND (reference sequence). The DNA of the CDR3 is TGTGCCAGTAGTATAGATAAGGAACTCGGTGAAAAACTGTTTTTT. It encodes CASSIDKELGEKLFF.

The genes are TRBV5-4 and TRBJ1-1; D perhaps matches TRBD1 (6 bases). This CDR3 comprises 13 residues. Germline-derived CDR1 and CDR2 are SGHNT and YYREEE (reference sequence). V lost 3 bases and J lost 7, with 13 bases in between. This CDR3 is CASSSPDRIEAFF. The CDR3 DNA follows: TGTGCCAGCAGCTCGCCCGACAGGATTGAAGCTTTCTTT.

This chain joins TRBV28 and TRBJ1-6, with a tentative D call TRBD1 (6 bases). The V and J ends lost 3 bases and 11 bases respectively, with 20 bases between them. This CDR3 spans 16 amino acids. Germline V gives CDR1 MDHEN, CDR2 SYDVKM. This CDR3 is CASSFRGGQGSPPLHF. The CDR3 region has the DNA TGTGCCAGCAGTTTCAGGGGCGGCCAAGGGAGCCCACCCCTCCACTTT.

Sample share makes this clone medium-sized. The chain combines TRBV7-6 with TRBJ2-3; TRBD1 agrees at 7 bases. The CDR3 loop spans 16 amino acids. The ends lost 5 bases at V and 0 bases at J; junction bases unmatched: 8. Germline values: CDR1 SGHVS, CDR2 FNYEAQ. As DNA, the CDR3 is TGTGCCAGCAGCACGACGGACAGGACTAGCACAGATACGCAGTATTTT. This translates into CASSTTDRTSTDTQYF.

V and J are TRBV7-4 and TRBJ1-6, with D maybe TRBD1 (5 bases). The ends were cut back, 6 bases at V and 10 bases at J, with 19 bases in the middle. Germline loops: CDR1 SGHVT, CDR2 SQSDAQ. The CDR3 length is 15 residues. CDR3 nucleotide sequence: TGTGCCAGCAGTCGCAGTTTGAGGGGAGGGTCACCCCTCCACTTT. As protein: CASSRSLRGGSPLHF. Using reference TRBV7-4 and TRBJ1-6 for the parts outside the CDR3, the full variable domain is GAGVSQSPRYKVAKRGRDVALRCDSISGHVTLYWYRQTLGQGSEVLTYSQSDAQRDKSGRPSGRFSAERPERSVSTLKIQRTEQGDSAVYLCASSRSLRGGSPLHFGNGTRLTVT.

The chain has TRBV4-1 and TRBJ1-3; D remains ambiguous. Trimming pared 0 bases from V and 0 bases from J, leaving 6 bases between. Germline loops: CDR1 MGHRA, CDR2 YSYEKL. This CDR3 comprises 15 residues. CDR3 DNA sequence: TGCGCCAGCAGCCAAGAACCGAGCTCTGGAAACACCATATATTTT. This encodes CASSQEPSSGNTIYF.